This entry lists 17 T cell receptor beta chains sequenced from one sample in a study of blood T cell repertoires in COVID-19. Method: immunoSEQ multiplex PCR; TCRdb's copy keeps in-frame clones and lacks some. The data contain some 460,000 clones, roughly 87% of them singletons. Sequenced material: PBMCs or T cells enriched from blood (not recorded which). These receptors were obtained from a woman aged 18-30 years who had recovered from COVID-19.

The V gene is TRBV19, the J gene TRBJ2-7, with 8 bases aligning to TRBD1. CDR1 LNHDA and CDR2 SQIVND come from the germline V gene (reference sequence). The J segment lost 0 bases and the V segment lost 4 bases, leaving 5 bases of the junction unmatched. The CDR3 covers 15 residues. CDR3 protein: CASSTRQGPSYEQYF. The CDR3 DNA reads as TGTGCCAGTAGTACCCGACAGGGGCCCTCCTACGAGCAGTACTTC.

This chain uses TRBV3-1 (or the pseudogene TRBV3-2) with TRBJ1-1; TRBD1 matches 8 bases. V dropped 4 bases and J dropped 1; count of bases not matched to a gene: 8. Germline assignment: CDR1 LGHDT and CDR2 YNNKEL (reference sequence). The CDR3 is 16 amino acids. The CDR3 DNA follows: TGTGCCAGCAGCCGTACACTCGGACAGGGGAACACTGAAGCTTTCTTT. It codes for CASSRTLGQGNTEAFF.

The CDR3 loop is CSARVKETQYF. Written as DNA, the CDR3 is TGCAGTGCTAGAGTAAAAGAGACCCAGTACTTC. V is TRBV20-1 and J is TRBJ2-5; D unresolved. This CDR3 is built from 11 residues. Germline CDR1 DFQATT, CDR2 SNEGSKA (reference sequence). V was shortened by 1 base and J by 3 bases, with 3 bases between the two germline ends.

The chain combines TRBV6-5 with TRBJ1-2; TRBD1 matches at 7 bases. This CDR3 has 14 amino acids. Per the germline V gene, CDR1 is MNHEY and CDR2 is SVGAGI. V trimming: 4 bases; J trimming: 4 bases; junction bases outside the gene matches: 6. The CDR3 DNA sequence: TGTGCCAGCAGTTCCCAGACAGGGACCTATGGCTACACCTTC. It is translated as CASSSQTGTYGYTF.

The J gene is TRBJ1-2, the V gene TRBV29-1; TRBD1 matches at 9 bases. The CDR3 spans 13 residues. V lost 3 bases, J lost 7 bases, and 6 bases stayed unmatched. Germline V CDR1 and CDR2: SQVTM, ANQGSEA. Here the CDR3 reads CSVDDRGGSGYTF. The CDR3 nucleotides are TGCAGCGTTGACGACAGGGGGGGAAGTGGCTACACCTTC.

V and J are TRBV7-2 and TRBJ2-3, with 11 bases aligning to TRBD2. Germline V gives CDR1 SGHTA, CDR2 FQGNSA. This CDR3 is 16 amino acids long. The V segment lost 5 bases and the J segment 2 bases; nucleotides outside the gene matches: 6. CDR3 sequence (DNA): TGTGCCAGCAGCGAGGTGGGACTAGCGGTCACAGATACGCAGTATTTT. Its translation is CASSEVGLAVTDTQYF.

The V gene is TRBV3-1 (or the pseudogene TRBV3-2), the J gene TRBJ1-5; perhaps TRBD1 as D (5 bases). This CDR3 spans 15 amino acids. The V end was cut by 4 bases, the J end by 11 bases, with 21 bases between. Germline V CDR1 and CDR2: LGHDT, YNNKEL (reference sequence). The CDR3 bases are TGTGCCAGCAGCCGCCGACAGACTCCTCATAGGGCCCAGCATTTT. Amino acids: CASSRRQTPHRAQHF.

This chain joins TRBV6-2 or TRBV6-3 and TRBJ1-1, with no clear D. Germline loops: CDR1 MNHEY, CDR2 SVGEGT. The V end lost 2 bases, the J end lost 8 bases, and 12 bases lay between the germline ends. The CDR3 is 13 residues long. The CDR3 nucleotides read TGTGCCAGCAGTTACAACAGTCATCTCGAAGCTTTCTTT. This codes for CASSYNSHLEAFF.

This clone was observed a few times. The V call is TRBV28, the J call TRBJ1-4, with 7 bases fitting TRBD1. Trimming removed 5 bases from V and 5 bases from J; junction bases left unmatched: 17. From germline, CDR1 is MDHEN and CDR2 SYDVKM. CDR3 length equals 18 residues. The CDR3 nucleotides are TGTGCCAGCAGTCCTATATACAGGGGACGGTCGATGAATGAAAAACTGTTTTTT. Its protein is CASSPIYRGRSMNEKLFF. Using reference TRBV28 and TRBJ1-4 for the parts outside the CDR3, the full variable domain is DVKVTQSSRYLVKRTGEKVFLECVQDMDHENMFWYRQDPGLGLRLIYFSYDVKMKEKGDIPEGYSVSREKKERFSLILESASTNQTSMYLCASSPIYRGRSMNEKLFFGSGTQLSVL.

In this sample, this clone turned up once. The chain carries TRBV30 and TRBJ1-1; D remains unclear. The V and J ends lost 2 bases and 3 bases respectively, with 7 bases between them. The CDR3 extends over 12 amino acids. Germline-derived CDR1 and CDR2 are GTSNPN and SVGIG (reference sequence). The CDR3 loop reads CAWSRRDTEAFF. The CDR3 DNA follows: TGTGCCTGGAGTCGACGGGACACTGAAGCTTTCTTT.

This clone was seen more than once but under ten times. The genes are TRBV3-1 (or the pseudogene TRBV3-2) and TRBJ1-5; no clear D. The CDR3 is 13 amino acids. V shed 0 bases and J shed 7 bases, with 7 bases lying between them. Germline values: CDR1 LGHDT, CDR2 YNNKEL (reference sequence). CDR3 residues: CASSQDLGQPQHF. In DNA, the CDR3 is TGTGCCAGCAGCCAAGATCTTGGCCAGCCCCAGCATTTT.

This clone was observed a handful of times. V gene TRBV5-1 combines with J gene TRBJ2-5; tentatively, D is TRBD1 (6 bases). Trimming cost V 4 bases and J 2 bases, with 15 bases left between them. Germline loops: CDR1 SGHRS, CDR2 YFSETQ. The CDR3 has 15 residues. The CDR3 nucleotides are TGCGCCAGCAGCCCAGGGGCCCTTCAACAAGAGACCCAGTACTTC. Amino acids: CASSPGALQQETQYF.

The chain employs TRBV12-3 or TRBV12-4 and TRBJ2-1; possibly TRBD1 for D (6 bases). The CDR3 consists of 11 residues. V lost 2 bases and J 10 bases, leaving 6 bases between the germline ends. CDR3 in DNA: TGTGCCAGCAGTTTAAGGGGGGAGCAGTTCTTC. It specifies CASSLRGEQFF.

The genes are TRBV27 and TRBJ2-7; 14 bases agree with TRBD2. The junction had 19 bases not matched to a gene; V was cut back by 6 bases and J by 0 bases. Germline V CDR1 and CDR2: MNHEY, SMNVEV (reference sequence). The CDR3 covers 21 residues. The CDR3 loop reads CASRTTRSQGLAGVYSYEQYF. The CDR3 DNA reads TGTGCCAGCAGAACAACCCGCTCCCAGGGACTAGCGGGGGTTTACTCCTACGAGCAGTACTTC.

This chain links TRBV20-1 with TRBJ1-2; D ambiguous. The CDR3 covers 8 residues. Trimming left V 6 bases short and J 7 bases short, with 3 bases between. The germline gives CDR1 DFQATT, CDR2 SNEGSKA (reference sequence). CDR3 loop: CSAFGYTF. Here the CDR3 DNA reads TGCAGTGCCTTTGGCTACACCTTC.

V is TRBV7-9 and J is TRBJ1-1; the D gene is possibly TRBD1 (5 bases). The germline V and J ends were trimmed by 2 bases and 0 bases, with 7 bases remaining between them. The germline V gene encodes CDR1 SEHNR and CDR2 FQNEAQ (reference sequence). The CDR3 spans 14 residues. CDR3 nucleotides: TGTGCCAGCAGCTTACAGGGTCTGAACACTGAAGCTTTCTTT. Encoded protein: CASSLQGLNTEAFF.

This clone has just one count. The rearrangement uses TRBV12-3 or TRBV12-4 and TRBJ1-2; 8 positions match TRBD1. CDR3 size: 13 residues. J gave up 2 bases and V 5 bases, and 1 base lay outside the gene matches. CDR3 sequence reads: CASSRDRNYGYTF. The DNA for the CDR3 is TGTGCCAGCAGTCGGGACAGGAACTATGGCTACACCTTC.